These 28 T cell receptor beta chains were all obtained from the same sample, sequenced in a study of cytomegalovirus exposure and HLA in healthy donors (dated by TCRdb to the late 2010s). Receptor amplification or capture employed the immunoSEQ multiplex PCR assay. For the multiplex PCR, a mixture combining 60 forward primers for TCR Vbeta segments and 13 reverse primers for TCR Jbeta segments was used. TCRdb's version of the immuneACCESS table is confined to in-frame rearrangements and falls short of the full clone set. An unresolved V gene accounts for under half of the shortfall where checked; the remainder is of unknown origin. The sample table records 55,000 to 80,000 clones; about 80% of these occur just once. Approximately 7.8% of the sample is taken by the ten largest. The sequenced sample consisted of PBMCs. All receptors derive from a man between 60 and 70 years old in good health and CMV-seropositive.

This clone was recorded once. This chain connects TRBV6-1 to TRBJ1-5; 9 bases agree with TRBD1. J lost 3 bases, V lost 4 bases, and 7 bases had no gene match. Germline V CDR1 and CDR2: MNHNS, SASEGT. The CDR3 has 16 amino acids. The CDR3 nucleotides read TGTGCCAGCAGTGGAGAGGACAGGGGCGTCAATCAGCCCCAGCATTTT. Amino acid sequence: CASSGEDRGVNQPQHF.

The chain uses TRBV4-1 and TRBJ2-7; TRBD1 matches 9 bases. The CDR3 is 14 residues long. The germline V gene encodes CDR1 MGHRA and CDR2 YSYEKL. The V segment lost 1 base and the J segment 6 bases; nucleotides outside the gene matches: 4. DNA of the CDR3: TGCGCCAGCAGCCAAGTGGGACAGGGTCCCGAGCAGTACTTC. It yields the protein CASSQVGQGPEQYF.

In its sample, this clone was seen a few times. The J gene is TRBJ1-2, the V gene TRBV5-6; a weak D match, TRBD1 (5 bases). The CDR3 sequence is 14 residues long. Germline CDR1 reads SGHDT; CDR2 reads YYEEEE. The V gene lost 0 bases and the J gene lost 4 bases, with 10 bases spanning the gap. The CDR3 DNA is TGTGCCAGCAGCTTGGCCGCAGGGTTCTATGGCTACACCTTC. Protein: CASSLAAGFYGYTF.

This clone was seen only a few times. The chain recombines TRBV2 with TRBJ2-7; a weak D match, TRBD2 (6 bases). CDR1 and CDR2 from the germline V gene are SNHLY and FYNNEI. The CDR3 is 15 residues long. V was shortened by 5 bases and J by 6 bases, with 20 bases between the two germline ends. The CDR3 bases are TGTGCCAGCAGTATTGGTAGCGGCAGGACGGGCGAGCAGTACTTC. Its translation is CASSIGSGRTGEQYF.

This sequence joins TRBV6-6 and TRBJ1-1, with D tentatively TRBD1 (6 bases). The germline V and J ends were trimmed by 5 bases and 4 bases, with 17 bases remaining between them. CDR1 and CDR2 (germline): MNHNY, SVGAGI (reference sequence). The CDR3 is made up of 15 amino acids. The CDR3 here is CASSTQTGFSTEAFF. In nucleotides, the CDR3 is TGTGCCAGCAGTACCCAGACAGGTTTCAGCACTGAAGCTTTCTTT.

This clone was picked up one time. This sequence joins TRBV10-3 and TRBJ1-2; 7 nucleotides line up with TRBD1. The germline V gene encodes CDR1 ENHRY and CDR2 SYGVKD. The CDR3 covers 16 residues. V was pared by 4 bases and J by 6 bases, with 14 bases of the junction left unmatched. CDR3 sequence (DNA): TGTGCCATCAGTGGGGGACAGTACCCTCTATCGGATGGCTACACCTTC. This codes for CAISGGQYPLSDGYTF.

The chain employs TRBV14 and TRBJ2-2; TRBD2 agrees at 9 bases. Germline V gene sequence: CDR1 SGHDN, CDR2 FVKESK. V lost 0 bases and J lost 6; bases outside the gene matches: 8. The CDR3 has 17 residues. The CDR3 region is CASSQDRGLANSGELFF. The CDR3 DNA is TGTGCCAGCAGCCAAGATAGGGGACTAGCTAATTCCGGGGAGCTGTTTTTT.

This clone has a handful of counts. The rearrangement uses TRBV6-1 and TRBJ2-7; the D is unclear. Germline V gene lookup returns CDR1 MNHNS and CDR2 SASEGT. The CDR3 is 13 residues long. Trimming shortened V by 7 bases and J by 0 bases, and 10 bases separated the two germline ends. The CDR3 DNA sequence: TGTGCCAGCAATACCGAGAGCTCCTACGAGCAGTACTTC. This gives the protein CASNTESSYEQYF.

This chain joins TRBV29-1 and TRBJ2-3, with 8 positions matching TRBD2. This CDR3 is 12 amino acids long. V lost 7 bases to trimming and J lost 3 bases; unmatched junction nucleotides: 3. In germline, CDR1 is SQVTM, CDR2 ANQGSEA. CDR3 coding DNA: TGCAGCGCGGGGGGGGTAACAGATACGCAGTATTTT. Protein sequence: CSAGGVTDTQYF.

The chain uses TRBV5-6 and TRBJ1-3; the D gene is possibly TRBD1 (5 bases). This CDR3 has 16 amino acids. The V end lost 4 bases, the J end lost 4 bases, and 18 bases lay between the germline ends. The germline gives CDR1 SGHDT, CDR2 YYEEEE. The CDR3 coding sequence is TGTGCCAGCAGCCCTTTTGTCGGGGGGTCCGGAAACACCATATATTTT. Its protein product is CASSPFVGGSGNTIYF. The full variable domain, with the rest looked up from reference TRBV5-6 and TRBJ1-3, is DAGVTQSPTHLIKTRGQQVTLRCSPKSGHDTVSWYQQALGQGPQFIFQYYEEEERQRGNFPDRFSGHQFPNYSSELNVNALLLGDSALYLCASSPFVGGSGNTIYFGEGSWLTVV.

This clone came up a few times. The rearrangement uses TRBV4-1 and TRBJ2-7, with 10 nucleotides matching TRBD1. The CDR3 is 14 amino acids. Germline-derived CDR1 and CDR2 are MGHRA and YSYEKL. Trimming removed 4 bases from V and 6 bases from J; junction bases left unmatched: 6. The CDR3 nucleotides are TGCGCCAGCAGCCTAGCGGGACAGGGGAGCGAGCAGTACTTC. Its protein is CASSLAGQGSEQYF.

This clone was seen only once. For the CDR3, the DNA is TGTGCCAGCAGCTTGGGACAGGGGAACTATGGCTACACCTTC. The encoded protein is CASSLGQGNYGYTF. The chain has TRBV5-6 and TRBJ1-2; TRBD1 agrees at 8 bases. Looked up from germline, CDR1 is SGHDT and CDR2 is YYEEEE. After removal of 0 bases from V and 2 bases from J, the junction contained 0 bases not matched to a gene. The CDR3 is 14 residues long. The entire variable domain, with the rest obtained from reference TRBV5-6 and TRBJ1-2, is as follows: DAGVTQSPTHLIKTRGQQVTLRCSPKSGHDTVSWYQQALGQGPQFIFQYYEEEERQRGNFPDRFSGHQFPNYSSELNVNALLLGDSALYLCASSLGQGNYGYTFGSGTRLTVV.

This chain joins TRBV11-3 and TRBJ2-7; D is uncertain. Germline CDR1 SGHNT, CDR2 YENEEA. Between the trimmed V and J ends, which lost 5 bases and 3 bases, there was a span of 8 bases. The length of the CDR3 is 12 residues. The CDR3 here is CASSHSFYEQYF. The CDR3 bases are TGTGCCAGCAGCCACTCCTTCTACGAGCAGTACTTC.

The rearrangement uses TRBV4-1 and TRBJ2-6, with D possibly TRBD2 on 6 matching bases. The CDR3 has 16 amino acids. V lost 6 bases and J lost 4, with 16 bases in between. Germline V lookup: CDR1 MGHRA, CDR2 YSYEKL. The CDR3 nucleotides are TGCGCCAGCAGACCCCTCGGGGCGGGAGGGGCCAACGTCCTGACTTTC. It translates to CASRPLGAGGANVLTF.

V gene TRBV2 combines with J gene TRBJ1-4, with D maybe TRBD1 (5 bases). Deletions cut 7 bases from V and 0 bases from J, with 9 bases between. The CDR3 runs to 14 residues. Germline V gene lookup returns CDR1 SNHLY and CDR2 FYNNEI. As DNA, the CDR3 is TGTGCCAGCAAGCAGGGTGCAACTAATGAAAAACTGTTTTTT. It specifies CASKQGATNEKLFF.

This chain connects TRBV29-1 to TRBJ1-1; TRBD1 matches at 12 bases. This CDR3 has 14 amino acids. Germline loops: CDR1 SQVTM, CDR2 ANQGSEA. V gave up 6 bases and J gave up 7 bases; unmatched junction bases: 9. CDR3 protein: CSVRDRGQLGEAFF. The CDR3 DNA sequence: TGCAGCGTGCGGGACAGGGGGCAACTTGGTGAAGCTTTCTTT. Full variable domain (remainder filled in from reference TRBV29-1 and TRBJ1-1): SAVISQKPSRDICQRGTSLTIQCQVDSQVTMMFWYRQQPGQSLTLIATANQGSEATYESGFVIDKFPISRPNLTFSTLTVSNMSPEDSSIYLCSVRDRGQLGEAFFGQGTRLTVV.

The chain recombines TRBV11-2 with TRBJ2-1; TRBD2 agrees at 9 bases. CDR3 length: 17 residues. Germline V gene lookup returns CDR1 SGHAT and CDR2 FQNNGV. V lost 4 bases to trimming and J lost 10 bases; unmatched junction nucleotides: 17. CDR3 region: CASSWLGGLGLADEQFF. The CDR3 bases are TGTGCCAGCAGCTGGCTGGGCGGGCTGGGACTAGCAGACGAGCAGTTCTTC.

The chain combines TRBV6-1 with TRBJ2-7, with a tentative D call TRBD2 (5 bases). Germline CDR1 and CDR2: MNHNS and SASEGT. The CDR3 spans 15 residues. Trimming left V 6 bases short and J 9 bases short, with 24 bases between. CDR3 amino acids: CASRIQRGGYSGQYF. The CDR3 region has the DNA TGTGCCAGCAGGATACAGCGAGGAGGTTATAGTGGGCAGTACTTC.

The CDR3 bases are TGTGCCAGCAGCTCAAGACGGACAGACTCCACTGAAGCTTTCTTT. This encodes CASSSRRTDSTEAFF. This chain uses TRBV11-2 with TRBJ1-1, with D possibly matching TRBD1 (6 bases). Germline loops: CDR1 SGHAT, CDR2 FQNNGV. The CDR3 has 15 residues. The V end lost 4 bases, the J end lost 4 bases, and 16 bases lay between the germline ends.

This clone is deemed medium-sized. The V and J genes are TRBV19 and TRBJ2-5; TRBD1 might be the D (6 bases). Per germline, CDR1 LNHDA and CDR2 SQIVND (reference sequence). V shed 5 bases and J shed 5 bases, with 18 bases lying between them. The CDR3 is 15 residues long. The CDR3 sequence: CASSRTGNRKETQYF. CDR3 nucleotides: TGTGCCAGTAGTCGAACAGGGAATCGTAAGGAGACCCAGTACTTC.

The rearrangement joins TRBV5-6 to TRBJ1-5, with D tentatively TRBD1 (5 bases). Between the trimmed V and J ends, which lost 6 bases and 0 bases, there was a span of 13 bases. Germline V gives CDR1 SGHDT, CDR2 YYEEEE. This CDR3 is 15 amino acids long. The CDR3: CASNARAYSNQPQHF. The DNA of the CDR3 is TGTGCCAGCAACGCCAGGGCCTATAGCAATCAGCCCCAGCATTTT.

V gene TRBV10-2 combines with J gene TRBJ2-5, with D perhaps matching TRBD2 (7 bases). The J call may be in error: the DNA end matches TRBJ2-7 better. The CDR3 runs to 16 residues. Per the germline V gene, CDR1 is WSHSY and CDR2 is SAAADI. The CDR3 region is CASSDPLGGGSYEQYF. The CDR3 DNA is TGCGCCAGCAGTGACCCACTAGGGGGGGGTTCCTACGAGCAGTACTTC.

The V and J genes are TRBV7-8 and TRBJ2-5; D unresolved. The CDR3 has 17 residues. Trimming took off 5 bases at V and 1 base at J, with 20 bases between the two ends. CDR1 is SGHVS and CDR2 is FQNEAQ in the germline V gene. The CDR3, as DNA: TGTGCCAGCAGCCTAGGCACATCAAGAACCGTCCAAGAGACCCAGTACTTC. Translated: CASSLGTSRTVQETQYF.

The chain links TRBV10-3 to TRBJ2-2; D is perhaps TRBD2 (5 bases). V lost 3 bases and J lost 5, with 13 bases in between. Germline CDR1 reads ENHRY; CDR2 reads SYGVKD. This CDR3 has 15 amino acids. CDR3 nucleotides: TGTGCCATCAGTGATAAAGGGAGCTGGACCGGGGAGCTGTTTTTT. It specifies CAISDKGSWTGELFF.

The chain couples TRBV10-3 to TRBJ1-5; 10 bases line up with TRBD1. CDR1 and CDR2 from the germline V gene are ENHRY and SYGVKD. J was trimmed by 2 bases and V by 6 bases; bases with no gene match: 4. CDR3 length: 15 amino acids. The CDR3 bases are TGTGCCATCAGGGGGGGGACAGGGGGCAATCAGCCCCAGCATTTT. This gives the protein CAIRGGTGGNQPQHF.

The chain is built from TRBV5-1 and TRBJ1-2; 8 nucleotides match TRBD1. V lost 4 bases, J lost 6 bases, and 11 bases stayed unmatched. Germline CDR1 is SGHRS and CDR2 is YFSETQ. The CDR3 contains 15 residues. In DNA form, the CDR3 reads TGCGCCAGCAGCCCGTGGACAGGGTCCAGTAATGGCTACACCTTC. This encodes CASSPWTGSSNGYTF.

The chain combines TRBV5-4 with TRBJ2-7; TRBD2 agrees at 12 bases. Germline trimming cut 4 bases from V and 5 bases from J; bases unmatched to any gene: 10. The CDR3 loop spans 16 amino acids. Germline V CDR1 and CDR2: SGHNT, YYREEE (reference sequence). CDR3 sequence reads: CASSDRLAGGTHEQYF. The CDR3 DNA follows: TGTGCCAGCAGCGATCGTCTAGCGGGAGGGACCCACGAGCAGTACTTC.

This clone was recorded a few times. CDR3: CASSLGATWTGELFF. DNA for the CDR3: TGCGCCAGCAGCTTGGGGGCCACGTGGACCGGGGAGCTGTTTTTT. The chain joins TRBV5-1 to TRBJ2-2, with D hard to call. Per germline, CDR1 SGHRS and CDR2 YFSETQ. V was pared by 0 bases and J by 5 bases, with 11 bases between. The length of the CDR3 is 15 residues. Variable domain in full (rest from reference TRBV5-1 and TRBJ2-2): KAGVTQTPRYLIKTRGQQVTLSCSPISGHRSVSWYQQTPGQGLQFLFEYFSETQRNKGNFPGRFSGRQFSNSRSEMNVSTLELGDSALYLCASSLGATWTGELFFGEGSRLTVL.